This record concerns one T cell receptor (beta chain) sequence. Each of the donors was a healthy adult who was HIV-negative and had not had a recent acute infection or vaccination. Original handling: With immunoSEQ giving junction-only sequences and no quality scores, filtering differed. Sequencing was performed with immunoSEQ multiplex PCR; in TCRdb, only in-frame clones are kept and a portion is missing. The V and J calls and the clone size are those of that table, but D and trimming were determined from the DNA. The sample contains a few million clones, more than 80% of which appear only once. This entry comes from a study of shared clonotypes between healthy human individuals. Germline values: CDR1 SGHVS, CDR2 FNYEAQ. The CDR3 length is 14 residues. The V and J ends lost 0 bases and 5 bases, in that order; junction bases with no gene match: 2.

The chain couples TRBV7-6 to TRBJ2-3, with 7 bases aligning to TRBD2. The sequence came from a man aged 18 to 29 in good health. Material: naive CD4+ T cells sorted from blood. Subset noted: CD45RA+ positively selected. The CDR3 DNA sequence: TGTGCCAGCAGCTTAGCGGGAGGGGTAGATACGCAGTATTTT. Its translation is CASSLAGGVDTQYF.